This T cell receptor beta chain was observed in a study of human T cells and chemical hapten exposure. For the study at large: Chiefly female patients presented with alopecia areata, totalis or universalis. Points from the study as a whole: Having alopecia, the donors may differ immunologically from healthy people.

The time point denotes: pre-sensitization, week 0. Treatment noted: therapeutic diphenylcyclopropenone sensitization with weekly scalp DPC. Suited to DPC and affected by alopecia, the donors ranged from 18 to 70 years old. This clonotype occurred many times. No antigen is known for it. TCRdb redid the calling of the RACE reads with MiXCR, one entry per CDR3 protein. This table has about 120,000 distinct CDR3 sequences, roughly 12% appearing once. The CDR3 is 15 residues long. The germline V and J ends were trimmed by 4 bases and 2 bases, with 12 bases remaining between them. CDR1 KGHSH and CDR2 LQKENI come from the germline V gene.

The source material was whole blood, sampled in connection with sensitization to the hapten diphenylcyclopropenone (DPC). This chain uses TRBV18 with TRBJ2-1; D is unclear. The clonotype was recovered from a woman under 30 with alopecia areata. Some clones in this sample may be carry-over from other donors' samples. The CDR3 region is CASSLDGFPYNEQFF. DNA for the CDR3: TGTGCCAGCTCACTTGATGGGTTCCCCTACAATGAGCAGTTCTTC.